The rows below give T cell receptor beta chains drawn from one sample of a study of blood T cells in healthy people across ages. TCRdb fed the 5' RACE reads into MiXCR, producing one record per CDR3 protein. The sample yields some 930,000 distinct CDR3 sequences, just under 30% seen once. The sample was also reused in another study, on T cells of mothers and their children.

The source material was blood. The receptors originated from a woman aged 40 to 50 in good health. CDR3s include the opening cysteine and the closing phenylalanine or tryptophan. D genes are given only for firm matches. Clone size is not always given. Where it is, it says once, few, many or a class for expanded clones.

>TRBV20-1|NA|TRBJ1-5|NA
TGCAGTGCCAGGTTGGGGCAAGGCCAGCCCCAGCATTTT
CSARLGQGQPQHF
>TRBV9|NA|TRBJ2-5|many
TGTGCCAGCAGCCCTCGGGACTCGAGATCTGGGGAGACCCAGTACTTC
CASSPRDSRSGETQYF
>TRBV5-1|TRBD1|TRBJ2-7|NA
TGCACCAGCAGCTTGATGGGACAGGGGACCTACGAGCAGTACTTC
CTSSLMGQGTYEQYF
>TRBV7-2|TRBD1|TRBJ1-6|few
TGTGCCAGCAGCCATCAGGGGGCTGGGTATAATTCACCCCTCCACTTT
CASSHQGAGYNSPLHF
>TRBV28|NA|TRBJ2-7|few
TGTGCCACCGGTAGGGGCGAGCAGTACTTC
CATGRGEQYF
>TRBV5-1|NA|TRBJ2-7|NA
TGCGCCAGCAGCTTGGCCGGAGGGCTCGAGCAGTACTTC
CASSLAGGLEQYF
>TRBV5-1|NA|TRBJ1-6|many
TGCGCCAGCAGGGGAGGGAATTCACCCCTCCACTTT
CASRGGNSPLHF
>TRBV29-1|NA|TRBJ2-5|many
TGCAGCGTTGAAGGGCGCTGGGAGACAGGTGTCCCCCAAGAGACCCAGTACTTC
CSVEGRWETGVPQETQYF
>TRBV5-1|TRBD1|TRBJ2-7|few
TGCGCCAGCACCATCCCGGGACAGGGGCCCTACGAGCAGTACTTC
CASTIPGQGPYEQYF
>TRBV20-1|NA|TRBJ1-6|NA
TGCAGTGCTAGAGAAAGACCAAATCCACCCCTCCACTTT
CSARERPNPPLHF
>TRBV28|TRBD1|TRBJ1-1|few
TGTGCCAGCAATCCCGTCGACCGGGACAGGGAGAGGGAGGCTTTCTTT
CASNPVDRDREREAFF
>TRBV11-2|NA|TRBJ2-7|many
TGTGCCAGCAGCCACAGGGTCGGCGAGCAGTACTTC
CASSHRVGEQYF
>TRBV6-2/TRBV6-3|TRBD1|TRBJ2-1|NA
TGTGCCAGCAGGAAGTTCCCGGGACAGGTGACCTACAATGAGCAGTTCTTC
CASRKFPGQVTYNEQFF
>TRBV6-6|NA|TRBJ1-1|NA
TGTGCCAGCAGCCCCTTAGCGAACACTGAAGCTTTCTTT
CASSPLANTEAFF
>TRBV9|TRBD1|TRBJ2-1|NA
TGTGCCAGCAGCGTAGAAATGGGACAGAACAATGAGCAGTTCTTC
CASSVEMGQNNEQFF
>TRBV6-2/TRBV6-3|TRBD2|TRBJ2-7|NA
TGTGCCTCTGAGCGGGGCCGAGCCTGCGAGCAGTACTTC
CASERGRACEQYF
>TRBV9|TRBD2|TRBJ2-5|NA
TGTGCCAGCAGCGTAGGGGGGGGATCCGGGGAGACCCAGTACTTC
CASSVGGGSGETQYF
>TRBV6-2/TRBV6-3|NA|TRBJ2-7|many
TGTGCCAGCACATCCCATTCAGGGGCCGAGCAGTACTTC
CASTSHSGAEQYF
>TRBV6-5|NA|TRBJ2-7|many
TGTGCCAGCAGCGCGGGGACAGACTTTTACGAGCAGTACTTC
CASSAGTDFYEQYF
>TRBV6-5|TRBD1|TRBJ1-4|NA
TGTGCCAGCAGCCTGGACAGGGATGTGGTTGAAAAACTGTTTTTT
CASSLDRDVVEKLFF
>TRBV5-1|NA|TRBJ2-3|few
TGCGCCAGCAGCGAGCCTTGGGGGGGCGCCCCGGATACGCAGTATTTT
CASSEPWGGAPDTQYF
>TRBV7-2|TRBD1|TRBJ2-7|NA
TGTGCCAGCAGCCACGACAGGGCCTCCTACGAGCAGTACTTC
CASSHDRASYEQYF
>TRBV2|TRBD1|TRBJ2-3|NA
TGTGCCAGCAGTGAAGGACAGGGGTGGGCAGATACGCAGTATTTT
CASSEGQGWADTQYF
>TRBV7-2|TRBD2|TRBJ2-3|few
TGTGCCAGCAGCAATAGCGGGGGGACAGATACGCAGTATTTT
CASSNSGGTDTQYF
>TRBV7-9|TRBD1|TRBJ2-7|many
TGTGCCAGCATTTCCGAGGGGGCGAACTCCTACGAGCAGTACTTC
CASISEGANSYEQYF
>TRBV11-2|NA|TRBJ2-7|few
TGTGCCAGCAGCTTAGATCGGTCAGGGAGGACCTACGAGCAGTACTTC
CASSLDRSGRTYEQYF
>TRBV4-1|NA|TRBJ1-2|few
TGCGCCAGCAGCCAAGTCGGTACCGGAAACTTCTATGGCTACACCTTC
CASSQVGTGNFYGYTF
>TRBV4-3|NA|TRBJ2-3|many
TGCGCCAGCAGCCAAGATCACAGAATCACAGATACGCAGTATTTT
CASSQDHRITDTQYF
>TRBV15|NA|TRBJ1-1|NA
TGTGTCACCAGCAGAGATCGAGGCCCAAGTTCAGCTGAAGCTTTCTTT
CVTSRDRGPSSAEAFF
>TRBV29-1|NA|TRBJ1-2|few
TGCAGCGTTGAAGATCAAGTATGGGGCTATGGCTACACCTTC
CSVEDQVWGYGYTF
>TRBV20-1|NA|TRBJ2-5|NA
TGCAGTGCGCCAATTAACAGGGACGAGACCCAGTACTTC
CSAPINRDETQYF
>TRBV5-1|NA|TRBJ2-7|NA
TGCGCCAGCAGCTTGGTAAAGGACAGCCTATACGAGCAGTACTTC
CASSLVKDSLYEQYF
>TRBV28|TRBD1|TRBJ1-6|few
TGTGCCAGCAGTTTACCACCCGGGACAGGGGGCTCACCCCTCCACTTT
CASSLPPGTGGSPLHF
>TRBV5-1|NA|TRBJ2-7|once
TGCGCCAGCAGCTTGGGTGAGACGGGCTACGAGCAGTACTTC
CASSLGETGYEQYF
>TRBV7-2|TRBD1|TRBJ2-7|many
TGTGCCAGCAGTTTAGGGACAGCCTCCTACGAGCAGTACTTC
CASSLGTASYEQYF
>TRBV7-2|TRBD2|TRBJ2-3|many
TGTGCCAGCAGCAAACTAGCGGGGGGACCCACTCATACGCAGTATTTT
CASSKLAGGPTHTQYF
>TRBV7-9|NA|TRBJ2-6|few
TGTGCCAGCAGCTTAGCGTGGAGCTCTGGGGCCAACGTCCTGACTTTC
CASSLAWSSGANVLTF
>TRBV2|NA|TRBJ2-7|many
TGTGCCAGCAGTGTGGGTGTCGAGCAGTACTTC
CASSVGVEQYF
>TRBV20-1|NA|TRBJ1-1|few
TGCAGTGCTAGAAAGGGAGGCACTGAAGCTTTCTTT
CSARKGGTEAFF
>TRBV2|TRBD1|TRBJ1-1|NA
TGTGCCAGCAACCGCGACAGGGAGAACACTGAAGCTTTCTTT
CASNRDRENTEAFF
>TRBV7-2|NA|TRBJ2-5|many
TGTGCCAGCAGCTTAGGTCCCAGGGTAGAGACCCAGTACTTC
CASSLGPRVETQYF
>TRBV5-6|TRBD2|TRBJ2-3|NA
TGTGCCAGCAGCATTCGGACTAGCGGGGCATCAGATACGCAGTATTTT
CASSIRTSGASDTQYF
>TRBV20-1|TRBD2|TRBJ2-5|NA
TGCAGTGCTAGTAACGTAGCGGGGGACCTGAATGAGCAGTACTTC
CSASNVAGDLNEQYF
>TRBV19|NA|TRBJ1-6|NA
TGTGCCAGTAGTATAAGCGGGAGCTCCTATAATTCACCCCTCCACTTT
CASSISGSSYNSPLHF
>TRBV11-2|TRBD2|TRBJ2-5|many
TGTGCCAGCAGCTTAGAGGGACTACAGGAGACCCAGTACTTC
CASSLEGLQETQYF
>TRBV7-2|NA|TRBJ2-2|few
TGTGCCAGCAGCTTAGCGGCTAGCGAGACCGGGGAGCTGTTTTTT
CASSLAASETGELFF
>TRBV7-9|TRBD1|TRBJ2-5|few
TGTGCCAGCAGCTTCCAGGACAGGGGAGACCAGTACTTC
CASSFQDRGDQYF
>TRBV3-1|NA|TRBJ1-5|few
TGTGCCAGCAGTCAAATGAGGGGTCGGCAGCCCCAGCATTTT
CASSQMRGRQPQHF
>TRBV20-1|NA|TRBJ1-2|NA
TGCAGTCCACCTGATGGGGGCGGCGGCTACACCTTC
CSPPDGGGGYTF
>TRBV13|TRBD1|TRBJ1-3|NA
TGTGCCAGCAGCTGGACAGGGGAGTCTGGAAACACCATATATTTT
CASSWTGESGNTIYF
>TRBV28|NA|TRBJ2-2|once
TGTGCCAGCAGTTTTTACTCGAACACCGGGGAGCTGTTTTTT
CASSFYSNTGELFF
>TRBV29-1|TRBD1|TRBJ2-7|many
TGCAGCGTCGGGGGACAGGGGGCGCGAGAGCAGTACTTC
CSVGGQGAREQYF
>TRBV20-1|NA|TRBJ2-3|many
TGCAGTGCTAGTGGACAGGGAGGGCCACATACGCAGTATTTT
CSASGQGGPHTQYF
>TRBV6-6|NA|TRBJ2-1|many
TGTGCCAGCGGAGGTAGGGGCTCCTACAATGAGCAGTTCTTC
CASGGRGSYNEQFF
>TRBV3-1|TRBD2|TRBJ2-1|few
TGTGCCAGCAGCCAAGAGTCGGTACTAGCGGGGAGGGAGAATGAGCAGTTCTTC
CASSQESVLAGRENEQFF
>TRBV9|TRBD1|TRBJ1-2|NA
TGTGCCAGTAGCACTCAGACAGGGAACCATGGCTACACCTTC
CASSTQTGNHGYTF